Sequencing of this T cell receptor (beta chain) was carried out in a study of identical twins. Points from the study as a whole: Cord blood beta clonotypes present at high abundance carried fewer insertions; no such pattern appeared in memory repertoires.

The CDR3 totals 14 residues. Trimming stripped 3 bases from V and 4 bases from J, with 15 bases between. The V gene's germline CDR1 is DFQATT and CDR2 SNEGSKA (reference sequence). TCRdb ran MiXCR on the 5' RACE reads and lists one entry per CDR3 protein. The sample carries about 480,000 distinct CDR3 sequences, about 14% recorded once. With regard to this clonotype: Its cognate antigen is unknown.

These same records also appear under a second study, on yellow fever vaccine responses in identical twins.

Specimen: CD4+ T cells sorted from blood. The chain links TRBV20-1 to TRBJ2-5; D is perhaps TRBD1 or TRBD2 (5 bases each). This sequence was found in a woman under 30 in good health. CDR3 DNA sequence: TGCAGTGCTAGCTCCGGGACGGGAAGAGAGACCCAGTACTTC. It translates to CSASSGTGRETQYF.